The 13 T cell receptor beta chains in this list originate from one sample, sequenced in a study of blood T cell repertoires in COVID-19. Generated by immunoSEQ multiplex PCR, the TCRdb table keeps only in-frame clones and is missing some. Of about 200,000 clones in the sample, roughly 85% are singletons; the top ten hold 4.5% to 5%. Specimen: peripheral blood. Source of these receptors: a woman over 75 with acute or convalescent COVID-19.

This chain connects TRBV18 to TRBJ1-4, with TRBD1 as a possible D gene (5 bases). CDR3 length equals 15 residues. Trimming cost V 0 bases and J 3 bases, with 8 bases left between them. Germline lookup yields CDR1 KGHSH and CDR2 LQKENI. The CDR3 region is CASSPPGLANEKLFF. Written as DNA, the CDR3 is TGTGCCAGCTCACCACCGGGGCTCGCTAATGAAAAACTGTTTTTT. The full variable domain, in which reference TRBV18 and TRBJ1-4 provide the parts outside the CDR3, is NAGVMQNPRHLVRRRGQEARLRCSPMKGHSHVYWYRQLPEEGLKFMVYLQKENIIDESGMPKERFSAEFPKEGPSILRIQQVVRGDSAAYFCASSPPGLANEKLFFGSGTQLSVL.

The V and J genes are TRBV28 and TRBJ2-2, with D tentatively TRBD2 (6 bases). Germline CDR1 and CDR2: MDHEN and SYDVKM. The CDR3 loop spans 16 amino acids. V was shortened by 4 bases and J by 5 bases, with 17 bases between the two germline ends. CDR3 sequence: CASSSPGLLATGELFF. The CDR3 nucleotides read TGTGCCAGCAGTTCTCCGGGACTCTTGGCTACCGGGGAGCTGTTTTTT.

V usage is TRBV24-1 and J usage is TRBJ2-5; TRBD1 agrees at 12 bases. There are 14 residues in the CDR3. The V segment lost 9 bases and the J segment 6 bases; nucleotides outside the gene matches: 7. CDR1 is KGHDR, CDR2 SFDVKD, per germline. In DNA, the CDR3 is TGTGCCACCGGCGGGACAGGGGGCTCCCAGACCCAGTACTTC. Translation gives CATGGTGGSQTQYF.

This clone turned up a few times. The rearrangement links TRBV5-1 to TRBJ2-7; 10 bases map to TRBD2. This CDR3 has 17 amino acids. The V gene's germline CDR1 is SGHRS and CDR2 YFSETQ. V dropped 0 bases and J dropped 6; count of bases not matched to a gene: 12. The CDR3 protein is CASSLGALLAGVAEQYF. CDR3 in DNA: TGCGCCAGCAGCTTGGGCGCTCTCCTAGCGGGAGTGGCCGAGCAGTACTTC.

CDR3 in DNA: TGTGCCAGCAGCCCACTCGAGGCTGTGTTGACCTATGGCTACACCTTC. This codes for CASSPLEAVLTYGYTF. The chain joins TRBV7-2 to TRBJ1-2; no definite D call. CDR1 is SGHTA and CDR2 is FQGNSA in the germline V gene. Trimming pared 5 bases from V and 4 bases from J, leaving 20 bases between. The CDR3 runs to 16 residues.

This clone was observed a handful of times. The chain joins TRBV7-9 to TRBJ2-7, with D maybe TRBD1 (6 bases). The germline gives CDR1 SEHNR, CDR2 FQNEAQ (reference sequence). The CDR3 has 12 amino acids. V lost 5 bases and J 13 bases, leaving 18 bases between the germline ends. Here the CDR3 reads CASSTAGTTIYF. The DNA for the CDR3 is TGTGCCAGCAGCACGGCCGGGACAACCATATACTTC.

V and J are TRBV27 and TRBJ1-2, with D possibly matching TRBD1 (6 bases). Germline V lookup: CDR1 MNHEY, CDR2 SMNVEV (reference sequence). The CDR3 loop spans 13 amino acids. The V gene lost 2 bases and the J gene lost 8 bases, with 12 bases spanning the gap. The CDR3 here is CASSLGAGVGYTF. In nucleotides, the CDR3 is TGTGCCAGCAGTTTAGGGGCAGGGGTAGGCTACACCTTC.

The rearrangement uses TRBV3-1 (or the pseudogene TRBV3-2) and TRBJ1-6; D call uncertain. V was pared by 2 bases and J by 9 bases, with 20 bases between. Germline lookup yields CDR1 LGHDT and CDR2 YNNKEL (reference sequence). This CDR3 is built from 17 residues. CDR3 in amino acids: CASSQTSGALARSPLHF. The CDR3 DNA reads as TGTGCCAGCAGCCAAACGAGCGGCGCACTGGCGCGTTCACCCCTCCACTTT.

As DNA, the CDR3 is TGCGCCAGCAGCTTGGTCGGGGTCCCGGGAAACACCATATATTTT. Protein sequence: CASSLVGVPGNTIYF. The chain employs TRBV5-1 and TRBJ1-3; D unclear. The germline V and J ends were trimmed by 0 bases and 4 bases, with 11 bases remaining between them. Germline V CDR1 and CDR2: SGHRS, YFSETQ. CDR3 length equals 15 residues.

The chain has TRBV28 and TRBJ2-4, with 9 bases matching TRBD1. CDR3 length: 14 amino acids. The germline V gene has CDR1 MDHEN and CDR2 SYDVKM. V lost 6 bases, J lost 9 bases, and 9 bases stayed unmatched. The CDR3 DNA reads as TGTGCCAGCAGACTAGACAGGGGGATTAGCATTCAGTACTTC. The encoded protein is CASRLDRGISIQYF.

The chain is built from TRBV30 and TRBJ2-7; the D gene is possibly TRBD2 (6 bases). Trimming removed 5 bases at V and 1 base at J, with 9 bases between. Germline values: CDR1 GTSNPN, CDR2 SVGIG (reference sequence). This CDR3 comprises 12 residues. CDR3 in DNA: TGTGCCTGGGGGCGGGGTTCCTACGAGCAGTACTTC. This sequence encodes CAWGRGSYEQYF.

The genes are TRBV4-3 and TRBJ1-3; possible D gene TRBD1, 6 bases. The germline V and J ends were trimmed by 0 bases and 3 bases, with 9 bases remaining between them. The CDR3 is 15 amino acids. Per the germline V gene, CDR1 is LGHNA and CDR2 is YSLEER. CDR3 sequence: CASSQDQGLGNTIYF. The CDR3 DNA reads as TGCGCCAGCAGCCAAGACCAGGGGCTTGGAAACACCATATATTTT.

There are a few counts of this clone. The V and J genes are TRBV5-4 and TRBJ2-1; no clear D. V was clipped by 2 bases and J by 3 bases, with 6 bases between them. Germline V gene sequence: CDR1 SGHNT, CDR2 YYREEE (reference sequence). The CDR3 totals 13 residues. The CDR3, as DNA: TGTGCCAGCAGCTTCACAGACTACAATGAGCAGTTCTTC. Translated: CASSFTDYNEQFF.